One sample yielded the 14 T cell receptor beta chains listed below, sequenced in a study of blood T cell repertoires in COVID-19. This table comes from immunoSEQ multiplex PCR, and its TCRdb copy is limited to in-frame clones, with some not included. The sample has hundreds of thousands of clones; around 91% are singletons. Sequenced material: PBMCs or T cells enriched from blood (not recorded which). The receptor source for this set is a woman between 18 and 29 years old with acute COVID-19.

V and J are TRBV29-1 and TRBJ2-2; maybe TRBD1 (5 bases). The CDR3 length is 15 residues. CDR1 SQVTM and CDR2 ANQGSEA come from the germline V gene. V shed 6 bases and J shed 0 bases, with 14 bases lying between them. The CDR3 bases are TGCAGCGTGCAAGGCTGGGGCGCGAACACCGGGGAGCTGTTTTTT. It encodes CSVQGWGANTGELFF.

The V call is TRBV11-3, the J call TRBJ2-5; 9 bases match TRBD2. The CDR3 spans 18 residues. Germline loops: CDR1 SGHNT, CDR2 YENEEA. Trimming at V came to 1 base and at J to 1 base, leaving 10 bases not matched to a gene. CDR3 coding DNA: TGTGCCAGCAGCTTAGCTCGGGCTAGCGGGACTCTCCAAGAGACCCAGTACTTC. Amino acids: CASSLARASGTLQETQYF.

The chain employs TRBV30 and TRBJ1-6, with a tentative D call TRBD1 (5 bases). The CDR3 is 14 amino acids. Trimming shortened V by 4 bases and J by 4 bases, and 11 bases separated the two germline ends. The germline CDR1 and CDR2 sequences are GTSNPN and SVGIG (reference sequence). CDR3 loop: CAWNRGAYNSPLHF. The CDR3 DNA reads TGTGCCTGGAACCGTGGGGCTTATAATTCACCCCTCCACTTT.

This sequence joins TRBV9 and TRBJ2-1; D perhaps matches TRBD1 (5 bases). This CDR3 spans 13 amino acids. Trimming cost V 3 bases and J 8 bases, with 12 bases left between them. Germline CDR1 reads SGDLS; CDR2 reads YYNGEE. CDR3: CASSAWGRDEQFF. The CDR3 coding sequence is TGTGCCAGCAGCGCTTGGGGCCGCGATGAGCAGTTCTTC.

V gene TRBV30 combines with J gene TRBJ2-5; 10 bases map to TRBD2. Germline V gene lookup returns CDR1 GTSNPN and CDR2 SVGIG (reference sequence). V lost 2 bases and J lost 2; bases outside the gene matches: 14. The CDR3 length is 18 residues. CDR3 nucleotides: TGTGCCTGGAGTACCTCCCTAACTAGCGGGACATATCAAGAGACCCAGTACTTC. It encodes CAWSTSLTSGTYQETQYF.

The chain employs TRBV6-5 and TRBJ1-1; TRBD1 agrees at 8 bases. Germline values: CDR1 MNHEY, CDR2 SVGAGI. This CDR3 comprises 12 residues. The V segment lost 8 bases and the J segment 5 bases; nucleotides outside the gene matches: 4. CDR3 coding DNA: TGTGCCAGCCGCAGGGGGCGAACTGAAGCTTTCTTT. Amino acid sequence: CASRRGRTEAFF.

V and J are TRBV24-1 and TRBJ2-2, with D possibly TRBD2 on 5 matching bases. This CDR3 is 16 amino acids long. CDR1 and CDR2 (germline): KGHDR, SFDVKD. V shed 1 base and J shed 0 bases, with 8 bases lying between them. Written as DNA, the CDR3 is TGTGCCACCAGTGATTTAGTCGGGGCGAACACCGGGGAGCTGTTTTTT. Amino acid sequence: CATSDLVGANTGELFF.

The rearrangement uses TRBV4-1 and TRBJ1-2; no firm D call. Trimming cost V 1 base and J 8 bases, with 17 bases left between them. Germline V CDR1 and CDR2: MGHRA, YSYEKL. This CDR3 is 15 amino acids long. This chain's CDR3 is CASSQGEEGLTGYTF. The DNA of the CDR3 is TGCGCCAGCAGCCAAGGGGAAGAGGGTTTAACGGGCTACACCTTC.

The gene calls are TRBV19 and TRBJ1-2; 7 bases fit TRBD1. The CDR3 is made up of 13 amino acids. V lost 11 bases to trimming and J lost 8 bases; unmatched junction nucleotides: 14. Germline V gives CDR1 LNHDA, CDR2 SQIVND (reference sequence). CDR3 protein: CAGLGKGAQGYTF. CDR3 nucleotides: TGTGCCGGCCTCGGTAAGGGGGCTCAGGGCTACACCTTC.

The chain recombines TRBV19 with TRBJ1-5, with no clear D. Per the germline V gene, CDR1 is LNHDA and CDR2 is SQIVND (reference sequence). The germline V and J ends were trimmed by 3 bases and 7 bases, with 10 bases remaining between them. This CDR3 contains 13 residues. The CDR3 reads CASSMVVEQPQHF. The CDR3 DNA reads as TGTGCCAGTAGTATGGTAGTCGAGCAGCCCCAGCATTTT. Variable domain in full (rest from reference TRBV19 and TRBJ1-5): DGGITQSPKYLFRKEGQNVTLSCEQNLNHDAMYWYRQDPGQGLRLIYYSQIVNDFQKGDIAEGYSVSREKKESFPLTVTSAQKNPTAFYLCASSMVVEQPQHFGDGTRLSIL.

The chain carries TRBV12-3 or TRBV12-4 and TRBJ1-2; D might be TRBD1 (6 bases). This CDR3 comprises 12 residues. V lost 5 bases, J lost 13 bases, and 17 bases lay in between. In nucleotides, the CDR3 is TGTGCCAGCAGTCGGGACACTCGGTCATCCACCTTC. Translating it yields CASSRDTRSSTF.

The chain couples TRBV19 to TRBJ2-4, with 7 bases identical to TRBD1. The germline V gene encodes CDR1 LNHDA and CDR2 SQIVND (reference sequence). The CDR3 loop spans 16 amino acids. The trim removed 11 bases at V and 3 bases at J, leaving 16 bases unmatched. The CDR3 nucleotides are TGTGCCGCTTCAGGCAGGGGGAAGAGTTTCAAAAACATTCAGTACTTC. It encodes CAASGRGKSFKNIQYF.

V and J are TRBV29-1 and TRBJ2-7; a possible D gene is TRBD2 (5 bases). V shed 4 bases and J shed 0 bases, with 7 bases lying between them. There are 12 residues in the CDR3. The germline CDR1 and CDR2 sequences are SQVTM and ANQGSEA. The CDR3 DNA sequence: TGCAGCGTTGCGGGGAGCTCCTACGAGCAGTACTTC. Encoded protein: CSVAGSSYEQYF.

The chain carries TRBV5-5 and TRBJ2-7, with no clear D. Trimming took 1 base from V and 2 from J, leaving 7 bases between them. This CDR3 spans 13 amino acids. Germline V gene data show CDR1 as SGHKS and CDR2 as YYEKEE (reference sequence). The CDR3 bases are TGTGCCAGCAGCTTGCAACAGACCTACGAGCAGTACTTC. Translated: CASSLQQTYEQYF.